The text below deals with one TCR beta chain. The specificity of this receptor is unknown. No base quality information exists; no much larger clone differs at one position. The hyperthyroidism patients were 18 to 65 years old and newly diagnosed, with a disease duration of less than 2 months. Patients with other autoimmune diseases, uncontrolled infections, pregnancy or lactation were excluded from the study. Clinical symptoms, serum thyroxine, TRAb, thyroid ultrasound and orbital computed tomography were used for diagnosis. Trizol reagent was used to extract the total RNA, and its quality was then checked on an Agilent 2100 Bioanalyzer. These data are taken from a study of Graves' ophthalmopathy and Graves' hyperthyroidism (dated by TCRdb to between 2018 and 2020). Regarding the complete study: Hyperthyroidism was considered stable if no progression to ophthalmopathy occurred within 18 months of follow-up. The study used TCR beta repertoire signatures to distinguish Graves' ophthalmopathy from Graves' hyperthyroidism and to predict progression to ophthalmopathy. In total, around 130 blood samples were TCR-sequenced: 40 to 45 ophthalmopathy, approximately 75 hyperthyroidism and about 17 hyperthyroidism-to-ophthalmopathy patients. To explore V-J signatures that distinguish ophthalmopathy from hyperthyroidism, a discovery set of about a hundred patients was enrolled, made up of under 50 with ophthalmopathy and roughly 55 with stable hyperthyroidism. An independent validation cohort was composed of around 19 hyperthyroidism patients and over 15 patients who later progressed from hyperthyroidism to ophthalmopathy. T-cell repertoires of thyroid tissue and blood were compared in several hyperthyroidism patients. Once sampling was done, hyperthyroidism patients were given methimazole at a starting dose of 30 mg daily, while ophthalmopathy patients were given high-dose intravenous methylprednisolone. On the study overall, not on this receptor specifically: Among expanded thyroid clonotypes with frequency above 0.001, most also showed up in blood, which suggests that blood repertoires may reflect the thyroid immune response. In validation, the model predicted ophthalmopathy progression with about 71% sensitivity and around 72% specificity; roughly 11 predicted patients were CT-confirmed with GO in a median of around 6 months. In cross-validation, the 13-signature model distinguished ophthalmopathy from stable hyperthyroidism with just over 85% sensitivity and roughly 81% specificity, and in the test set the corresponding values were approximately 79% and 70%. No statistical method was used to set the sample size in advance, and the investigators knew which group each participant was assigned to.

For repertoire sequencing, TCR beta CDR3 regions were amplified from RNA transcripts. The first round of RT-PCR was done with HTBI primers and the Qiagen OneStep RT-PCR kit, and was followed by a second round of multiplex PCR, then size selection and purification. The libraries underwent paired-end sequencing with 100 bp reads on an Illumina HiSeq2000. On the study's bioinformatics: SOAPnuke was used to process the reads, removing any read that contained adapters or uncalled bases, had a mean Phred below 15, or lacked an exact match to the constant primer or identifier. COPE v1.2.5 was used to merge the high-quality paired reads. Unique nucleotide sequences were defined as clonotypes and aligned to IMGT TRB V, D and J references using MiTCR v1.1. Only V-J combinations with frequency above 0.0001 were analysed, covering about 99% of repertoires. For each V-J combination, a TCR clonal expansion and chaos score was defined as the ratio of F50 clonal expansion to chaos observed in the TCRdist matrix. Welch's t-statistics and random forest were used to reduce the features to 10 to 15 V-J combinations, which were then used as input to a naive Bayes classifier. The Morisita-Horn index was used to measure how similar the thyroid and blood repertoires were. TCRdb passed the public sequencing reads through fastp at Q25 and MiXCR, retaining productive beta sequences. Entries are consolidated by CDR3 protein sequence, retaining the most common genes and DNA. What appears here as the V and J calls and clone size reflects TCRdb's work, not the paper's. The sample has around 1.1 million distinct CDR3 sequences on record, about 38% of them singletons. Of the sample, 11% is held by the ten largest clones.

The source material was peripheral blood or thyroid tissue (not recorded which). This TCR derives from an adult man with Graves' hyperthyroidism.

This receptor has the CDR3 CASSFSDRESFGYTF. The DNA sequence is TGTGCCAGCAGTTTTTCGGACAGGGAAAGTTTTGGCTACACCTTC. The chain was built from TRBV12-3 or TRBV12-4 and TRBJ1-2; TRBD1 agrees with 8 junctional bases. The junction shows trimming of 3 bases on V and 7 bases on J, and the gene matches do not reach 10 bases of it. There are 15 amino acids in the CDR3, from cysteine to phenylalanine inclusive. Only the CDR3 portion is preserved as DNA: 45 bases, with reading frame beginning at the first base.